The 28 T cell receptor beta chains given below trace back to one sample, sequenced in a study of naive and memory T cell subsets. Study-level results: Possibly reflecting memory cells re-expressing CD45RA, a few larger clonotypes occurred in naive repertoires, especially CD8.

Antigen specificity for these receptors is unknown. An equimolar mix of two oligonucleotides served as the beta constant-region primer for TRBC1 and TRBC2. Four rounds of PCR amplified the ligated cDNA using nested alpha and beta constant-region primers plus SP2. TCRdb fed the UMI-ligation and nested PCR reads into MiXCR, producing one record per CDR3 protein. The sample shows around 93,000 distinct CDR3 sequences, approximately 10% of them seen only once. Source material: naive CD4+ T cells from blood. All receptors come from a human donor in good health.

This clonotype was detected many times. The rearrangement links TRBV20-1 to TRBJ2-1; TRBD2 agrees at 7 bases. Trimming took 3 bases from V and 5 from J; bases not matched to a gene: 7. The length of the CDR3 is 14 residues. Germline V gene lookup returns CDR1 DFQATT and CDR2 SNEGSKA (reference sequence). The CDR3, as DNA: TGCAGTGCTAGGGCCCGGACTAGTGACAATGAGCAGTTCTTC. Translation: CSARARTSDNEQFF.

This clonotype has more than one count but fewer than ten. The chain combines TRBV7-2 with TRBJ1-2; no reliable D call. In germline, CDR1 is SGHTA, CDR2 FQGNSA. With 2 bases removed from V and 2 bases from J, the gap between germline ends came to 9 bases. The length of the CDR3 is 14 residues. The CDR3 is CASSLPQINYGYTF. The CDR3 bases are TGTGCCAGCAGCTTACCACAGATCAACTATGGCTACACCTTC.

This clonotype was seen ten or more times. The V call is TRBV7-2, the J call TRBJ2-3; D perhaps matches TRBD1 (5 bases). The CDR3 spans 15 residues. V shed 3 bases and J shed 0 bases, with 10 bases lying between them. In germline, CDR1 is SGHTA, CDR2 FQGNSA. CDR3 DNA sequence: TGTGCCAGCAGCTTTCCCAGGGCTAGCACAGATACGCAGTATTTT. Translation: CASSFPRASTDTQYF.

This clonotype was picked up many times. The chain employs TRBV12-3 or TRBV12-4 and TRBJ2-3; TRBD2 matches 9 bases. The V and J ends lost 2 bases and 1 base, in that order; junction bases with no gene match: 4. There are 16 residues in the CDR3. This CDR3 reads CASSLRSGGRTDTQYF. CDR3 DNA sequence: TGTGCCAGCAGTTTACGGAGCGGGGGGCGCACAGATACGCAGTATTTT.

The rearrangement links TRBV2 to TRBJ2-3, with 7 positions matching TRBD2. This CDR3 comprises 14 residues. Looked up from germline, CDR1 is SNHLY and CDR2 is FYNNEI. V lost 10 bases, J lost 2 bases, and 9 bases stayed unmatched. CDR3 sequence reads: CATDERGDTDTQYF. The CDR3 bases are TGTGCCACCGACGAGCGGGGTGACACAGATACGCAGTATTTT. Complete variable domain (other parts from reference TRBV2 and TRBJ2-3): EPEVTQTPSHQVTQMGQEVILRCVPISNHLYFYWYRQILGQKVEFLVSFYNNEISEKSEIFDDQFSVERPDGSNFTLKIRSTKLEDSAMYFCATDERGDTDTQYFGPGTRLTVL.

This clonotype showed up just a few times. The chain carries TRBV20-1 and TRBJ2-7, with 13 bases that match TRBD2. The junction had 7 bases not matched to a gene; V was cut back by 6 bases and J by 2 bases. Per germline, CDR1 DFQATT and CDR2 SNEGSKA (reference sequence). The CDR3 runs 15 residues. The CDR3 sequence is CSAGTGTSGTYEQYF. For the CDR3, the DNA is TGCAGTGCCGGGACCGGGACTAGCGGGACCTACGAGCAGTACTTC.

In regard to this clonotype: This may be a read error: a much more frequent sequence differs by one nucleotide. V is TRBV20-1 and J is TRBJ2-3; 7 bases align to TRBD2. The CDR3 has 14 residues. Germline V lookup: CDR1 DFQATT, CDR2 SNEGSKA (reference sequence). V was pared by 3 bases and J by 2 bases, with 5 bases of the junction left unmatched. The CDR3 sequence is CSAREAGLTDTQYF. The CDR3 bases are TGCAGTGCTAGGGAAGCGGGGCTCACAGATACGCAGTATTTT.

The chain carries TRBV6-2 or TRBV6-3 and TRBJ1-2, with 7 bases identical to TRBD1. There are 15 residues in the CDR3. Germline V CDR1 and CDR2: MNHEY, SVGEGT. J gave up 5 bases and V 5 bases, and 11 bases lay outside the gene matches. CDR3 region: CASSPPGQTNYGYTF. For the CDR3, the DNA is TGTGCCAGCAGTCCACCGGGACAGACCAATTATGGCTACACCTTC.

The CDR3 protein is CASSLDGARQETQYF. The CDR3 DNA reads as TGTGCCAGCAGCTTAGACGGCGCCAGACAAGAGACCCAGTACTTC. This chain joins TRBV11-3 and TRBJ2-5; D gene ambiguous. The V and J ends lost 0 bases and 2 bases respectively, with 10 bases between them. The V gene's germline CDR1 is SGHNT and CDR2 YENEEA. The CDR3 has 15 residues.

This clonotype was recorded a few times. V is TRBV5-1 and J is TRBJ2-7, with a weak D call TRBD1 (5 bases). The CDR3 contains 15 residues. The V gene's germline CDR1 is SGHRS and CDR2 YFSETQ. V shed 0 bases and J shed 4 bases, with 14 bases lying between them. The CDR3 region has the DNA TGCGCCAGCAGCTTGGAGTCAGGGAAGGCGTACGAGCAGTACTTC. Translating it yields CASSLESGKAYEQYF.

The sample holds a few counts of this clonotype. The rearrangement links TRBV14 to TRBJ2-1; D call uncertain. CDR3 size: 13 residues. V was clipped by 1 base and J by 15 bases, with 16 bases between them. Germline V gene sequence: CDR1 SGHDN, CDR2 FVKESK. In nucleotides, the CDR3 is TGTGCCAGCAGCCAAGGGGCAGGCCCCCTGGGGTTCTTC. Amino acids: CASSQGAGPLGFF.

This clonotype was seen only a few times. At one of its ends the junction is not consistent with the germline gene, which may arise from a read error. The gene calls are TRBV7-6 and TRBJ2-5; D may match TRBD1 or TRBD2 (5 bases each). Germline-derived CDR1 and CDR2 are SGHVS and FNYEAQ. CDR3 length: 16 amino acids. The CDR3 region has the DNA TGTGCTAGCAGCCCTAGGGGACCGGCTAGCCGAGAGACCCAGTACTTC. This encodes CASSPRGPASRETQYF.

Ten or more counts support this clonotype. This rearrangement joins TRBV7-6 to TRBJ1-1, with D tentatively TRBD1 (5 bases). The germline V gene encodes CDR1 SGHVS and CDR2 FNYEAQ. CDR3 size: 15 residues. Trimming removed 1 base at V and 1 base at J, with 10 bases between. The CDR3 DNA follows: TGTGCCAGCAGCTTAGTTGCAGGGACGAACACTGAAGCTTTCTTT. Translated: CASSLVAGTNTEAFF.

The chain carries TRBV28 and TRBJ2-7; D is unresolved. The V and J ends lost 4 bases and 7 bases respectively, with 14 bases between them. The CDR3 has 13 residues. The germline V gene has CDR1 MDHEN and CDR2 SYDVKM. The CDR3 DNA reads TGTGCCAGCAGTTCCAGGACCCCCAAGGAGCAGTACTTC. Protein: CASSSRTPKEQYF.

As for this clonotype: Sequence at one end of the junction differs from germline and may be a read error. The rearrangement joins TRBV29-1 to TRBJ1-1, with D possibly matching TRBD1 (6 bases). Looked up from germline, CDR1 is SQVTM and CDR2 is ANQGSEA. The CDR3 is 12 amino acids. CDR3 DNA: TGCAGGGTTGGGGGGGCTGACACTGAAGCTTTCTTT. Its translation is CRVGGADTEAFF.

This clonotype was detected a few times. The V call is TRBV12-3 or TRBV12-4, the J call TRBJ2-1; tentative D call: TRBD1 (6 bases). CDR3 length: 15 amino acids. V gave up 6 bases and J gave up 0 bases, with 12 bases separating them. CDR3 DNA sequence: TGTGCCAGCAGGGACAGCCGCAGCTCCTACAATGAGCAGTTCTTC. It codes for CASRDSRSSYNEQFF.

The J gene is TRBJ2-1, the V gene TRBV9; 15 nucleotides align to TRBD2. Germline CDR1 reads SGDLS; CDR2 reads YYNGEE. CDR3 length: 18 amino acids. V trimming: 0 bases; J trimming: 10 bases; junction bases outside the gene matches: 11. The CDR3 nucleotides are TGTGCCAGCAGCGTAGTAGGTGGGACTAGCGGGAGGCCTTTGGAGCAGTTCTTC. This translates into CASSVVGGTSGRPLEQFF.

The V gene is TRBV2, the J gene TRBJ2-1; 10 nucleotides match TRBD2. This CDR3 contains 16 residues. After removal of 4 bases from V and 2 bases from J, the junction contained 5 bases not matched to a gene. The V gene's germline CDR1 is SNHLY and CDR2 FYNNEI. CDR3 in amino acids: CASSVAGGATYNEQFF. CDR3 nucleotides: TGTGCCAGCAGTGTAGCGGGAGGCGCCACCTACAATGAGCAGTTCTTC.

The genes are TRBV5-1 and TRBJ1-4, with D maybe TRBD1 (5 bases). The germline V gene has CDR1 SGHRS and CDR2 YFSETQ. The ends were cut back, 1 base at V and 3 bases at J, with 13 bases in the middle. The CDR3 is made up of 16 amino acids. This CDR3 is CASSLSGRGANEKLFF. The CDR3 DNA reads as TGCGCCAGCAGCTTGTCAGGCAGAGGGGCTAATGAAAAACTGTTTTTT.

This clonotype was observed a few times. The J gene is TRBJ2-1, the V gene TRBV24-1; TRBD2 matches at 8 bases. CDR1 is KGHDR, CDR2 SFDVKD, per germline. V lost 10 bases, J lost 10 bases, and 5 bases stayed unmatched. The CDR3 is made up of 11 amino acids. The CDR3 coding sequence is TGTGCCACTGCAGGCGGGGGGGAGCAGTTCTTC. Its protein is CATAGGGEQFF.

In this sample, this clonotype turned up many times. The V call is TRBV12-3 or TRBV12-4, the J call TRBJ2-5; 9 positions match TRBD1. The J segment lost 5 bases and the V segment lost 6 bases, leaving 10 bases of the junction unmatched. This CDR3 has 15 residues. The CDR3 here is CASSFRDRDVETQYF. The CDR3 DNA sequence: TGTGCCAGCAGCTTCCGGGACAGGGATGTGGAGACCCAGTACTTC.

The V call is TRBV4-3, the J call TRBJ1-6, with D tentatively TRBD1 (5 bases). Germline V gives CDR1 LGHNA, CDR2 YSLEER. V lost 4 bases to trimming and J lost 8 bases, with 9 bases between them. The length of the CDR3 is 13 residues. This CDR3 reads CASSLRGDSPLHF. DNA for the CDR3: TGCGCCAGCAGCCTTAGGGGTGATTCACCCCTCCACTTT.

This clonotype was seen many times. This chain links TRBV29-1 with TRBJ2-5; the D gene is possibly TRBD1 (5 bases). Trimming removed 0 bases from V and 9 bases from J, with 17 bases in between. The CDR3 covers 14 residues. Germline CDR1 and CDR2: SQVTM and ANQGSEA. The CDR3 DNA reads as TGCAGCGTTGAAGATGGGGCGACCTACGAGGCCCAGTACTTC. Its protein is CSVEDGATYEAQYF.

This clonotype showed up just a few times. The DNA for the CDR3 is TGTGCCAGCAGTGAATCGGGGGGGAACACCGGGGAGCTGTTTTTT. Its translation is CASSESGGNTGELFF. V usage is TRBV2 and J usage is TRBJ2-2, with 7 bases that match TRBD2. The CDR3 totals 15 residues. Germline CDR1 and CDR2: SNHLY and FYNNEI. Trimming took 2 bases from V and 1 from J; bases not matched to a gene: 1.

A note on this clonotype: A read error is possible here, since a much larger clone lies one base away. The chain uses TRBV18 and TRBJ1-4; D remains unclear. The CDR3 sequence is 13 residues long. Between the trimmed V and J ends, which lost 2 bases and 2 bases, there was a span of 3 bases. The germline gives CDR1 KGHSH, CDR2 LQKENI. CDR3 sequence: CASSPGTNEKLFF. CDR3 nucleotides: TGTGCCAGCTCACCAGGGACTAATGAAAAACTGTTTTTT.

V and J are TRBV28 and TRBJ1-5; possibly TRBD1 for D (6 bases). The CDR3 consists of 15 residues. In germline, CDR1 is MDHEN, CDR2 SYDVKM. The V and J ends lost 6 bases and 2 bases respectively, with 14 bases between them. The CDR3 loop is CASSIGGAGNQPQHF. The CDR3 region has the DNA TGTGCCAGCAGCATAGGGGGGGCGGGCAATCAGCCCCAGCATTTT.

The chain links TRBV28 to TRBJ1-1; D is perhaps TRBD1 (6 bases). The germline CDR1 and CDR2 sequences are MDHEN and SYDVKM. This CDR3 is built from 19 residues. Trimming removed 7 bases at V and 1 base at J, with 28 bases between. The CDR3 sequence: CASTTTGPGQRRRNTEAFF. CDR3 coding DNA: TGTGCCAGCACCACTACTGGACCGGGACAAAGGAGGAGGAACACTGAAGCTTTCTTT.

Concerning this clonotype: Just one base apart from a much larger clone, this may be a read error. The gene calls are TRBV12-3 or TRBV12-4 and TRBJ2-3, with 7 bases lining up with TRBD1. The CDR3 totals 14 residues. As DNA, the CDR3 is TGTGCCAGCAGCCCGGGACAGTCCACAGATAAGCAGTATTTT. This gives the protein CASSPGQSTDKQYF.